One T cell receptor (beta chain) is described in this entry. Its antigen remains unknown. TCRdb reprocessed the 5' RACE reads with MiXCR, giving one entry per CDR3 protein. The sample gives hundreds of thousands of distinct CDR3 sequences, approximately 26% of which show up once; about 1% is in the top ten. This CDR3 region has 15 residues. V lost 2 bases, J lost 0 bases, and 8 bases lay in between. Germline V gene data show CDR1 as SGHRS and CDR2 as YFSETQ. This entry is derived from a study of CD8 T cells in ankylosing spondylitis. The study's findings and limits: The authors reported significant enrichment of disease-linked clones in matched ankylosing spondylitis synovial fluid. Clones linked with disease were CD8+ and fairly uncommon in the peripheral blood. In reactive arthritis synovial fluid and blood, some motif variants had been reported before. Within ankylosing spondylitis blood, a TCR beta motif made up of several highly homologous variants appeared to be characteristic.

The sample was blood, either unsorted or a sorted T cell fraction (not recorded which). The chain uses TRBV5-1 and TRBJ1-4; D is ambiguous. This TCR came from a male donor with ankylosing spondylitis. The CDR3 spells CASSFFGPTNEKLFF. CDR3 nucleotides: TGCGCCAGCAGCTTTTTCGGGCCAACTAATGAAAAACTGTTTTTT.